This T cell receptor (beta chain) was identified in a study of blood T cells in healthy people across ages. Through a sample-barcoded 5' primer and a J-beta primer mix, a second PCR was run for roughly 7 to 11 cycles. TCRdb recomputed calls from the 5' RACE reads with MiXCR, one row per CDR3 protein. The profile shows some 1.6 million distinct CDR3 sequences, about 31% of them singletons. The study, taken as a whole, reports: Roughly linear declines in TCR beta diversity per million T cells occurred with age.

This CDR3 has 14 amino acids. V shed 6 bases and J shed 5 bases, with 14 bases lying between them. For this clonotype: What it binds is not known.

The rearrangement links TRBV12-3 or TRBV12-4 to TRBJ1-5; D gene uncertain. This sequence originates from a young woman in good health. Input material: blood. This CDR3 is CASSTNSLHQPQHF. CDR3 in DNA: TGTGCCAGCAGCACTAACAGTCTGCATCAGCCCCAGCATTTT.